This TCR beta chain comes out of a study of blood T cell repertoires in COVID-19. As for the study in general: Samples of COVID-19 (acute and convalescent) were obtained from the United States, Italy and Spain. T cells, B-cell-depleted T cells, or PBMCs supplied cDNA or gDNA.

As originally analysed: For nucleated cells, counts were estimated from reference gene primer amplification. The table came from immunoSEQ multiplex PCR; TCRdb's copy has only in-frame clones and leaves some out. V and J calls and clone size follow that table, whereas D and trimming were derived from the DNA. This repertoire shows about 29,000 clones, 86% found once; its top ten account for 24%. This clone is a singleton in its sample. The CDR3 sequence is 15 residues long. The V and J ends lost 7 bases and 6 bases, in that order; junction bases with no gene match: 12. Germline CDR1 and CDR2: SGHTA and FQGNSA.

The source material was peripheral blood. The receptor was derived from a human donor with active COVID-19. The donor label of this sample is uncertain. The rearrangement joins TRBV7-2 to TRBJ2-1, with 7 bases aligning to TRBD2. Here the CDR3 reads CASTVRTSPTNEQFF. The CDR3, as DNA: TGTGCCAGCACGGTGAGGACTAGTCCCACCAATGAGCAGTTCTTC.